This is a list of T cell receptor beta chains from one sample in a study of prognosis after radiotherapy for stage I lung cancer. MiXCR, applied by TCRdb to the multiplex PCR reads, yields one record per CDR3 protein. Of 31,000 or so distinct CDR3 sequences listed, about 40% were seen once; the top ten hold just over 15%. Sequences were derived from PBMCs, sampled before or after stereotactic body radiation therapy (not recorded which). All receptors derive from a donor of 50 years or more with non-small cell lung cancer. The CDR3 runs from the conserved cysteine through the conserved F or W. A D gene is named only where the DNA matches it firmly. Clone size, where shown, is once, few, many, or a class for clones that have expanded.

clone size,V gene,D gene,J gene,CDR3 protein,CDR3 DNA
many,TRBV3-1,TRBD2,TRBJ2-3,CASSRGSGASTDTQYF,TGTGCCAGCAGCCGCGGTAGCGGGGCTAGCACAGATACGCAGTATTTT
.,TRBV6-2/TRBV6-3,.,TRBJ2-2,CASSTYGTGELFF,TGTGCCAGCAGTACGTACGGTACCGGGGAGCTGTTTTTT
many,TRBV18,.,TRBJ1-5,CASAEVQGSQPQHF,TGTGCCAGCGCGGAAGTACAGGGAAGTCAGCCCCAGCATTTT
.,TRBV6-2/TRBV6-3,TRBD2,TRBJ2-1,CASIPSGNGVNEQFF,TGTGCCAGCATACCTAGCGGTAACGGGGTCAATGAGCAGTTCTTC
.,TRBV2,.,TRBJ2-7,CASRDRGRSYEQYF,TGTGCCAGCAGAGATAGGGGACGGTCCTACGAGCAGTACTTC
.,TRBV30,.,TRBJ1-2,CARRWGAGYTF,TGTGCCCGGAGGTGGGGAGCAGGCTACACCTTC
many,TRBV7-6,.,TRBJ2-3,CASSQNEPPTDTQYF,TGTGCCAGCAGCCAAAATGAACCTCCCACAGATACGCAGTATTTT
many,TRBV7-3,.,TRBJ2-1,CASSLVTGPYNEQFF,TGTGCCAGCAGCCTGGTGACAGGCCCCTACAATGAGCAGTTCTTC
many,TRBV20-1,TRBD1,TRBJ1-5,CSVGGGAVTGQPQHF,TGCAGTGTCGGAGGGGGCGCGGTGACTGGACAGCCCCAGCATTTT
.,TRBV5-1,TRBD1,TRBJ1-1,CASSLGHGTGVAEAFF,TGCGCCAGCAGCTTGGGCCACGGGACAGGGGTCGCTGAAGCTTTCTTT
.,TRBV6-1,TRBD1,TRBJ1-6,CDSSRATGSYNSPLHF,TGTGACAGCAGCCGAGCGACAGGGTCGTATAATTCACCACTCCACTTT
.,TRBV20-1,.,TRBJ1-5,CSARGLELYSNQPQHF,TGCAGTGCTAGAGGCCTCGAACTTTATAGCAATCAGCCCCAGCATTTT
many,TRBV10-3,.,TRBJ2-7,CAISESGGVGTYEQYF,TGTGCCATCAGTGAGTCAGGTGGGGTCGGCACCTACGAGCAGTACTTC
many,TRBV11-2,.,TRBJ2-1,CASSLEALAADYNEQFF,TGTGCCAGCAGCTTAGAGGCGCTAGCAGCTGACTACAATGAGCAGTTCTTC
many,TRBV28,TRBD1,TRBJ1-6,CASSRDRGPPPLHF,TGTGCCAGCAGCCGAGACAGGGGCCCCCCCCCCCTCCACTTT
many,TRBV20-1,TRBD2,TRBJ2-2,CSATVRTSGSVTGELFF,TGCAGTGCCACAGTCAGGACTAGCGGGAGCGTCACCGGGGAGCTGTTTTTT
many,TRBV4-1,TRBD1,TRBJ1-2,CASSQELGQGARGYTF,TGCGCCAGCAGCCAAGAGTTAGGCCAGGGGGCGCGTGGCTACACCTTC
many,TRBV5-1,TRBD1,TRBJ2-4,CASSWTGDLAKNIQYF,TGCGCCAGCAGTTGGACAGGGGATCTAGCCAAAAACATTCAGTACTTC
.,TRBV28,.,TRBJ2-7,CASNQGGIRTDEQYF,TGTGCCAGCAATCAAGGGGGGATTAGAACCGACGAGCAGTACTTC
.,TRBV20-1,.,TRBJ2-7,CSSIGGISYEQYF,TGCAGTTCTATCGGCGGGATATCCTACGAGCAGTACTTC
many,TRBV28,TRBD2,TRBJ2-3,CASPPSGSFNEGDTQYF,TGTGCCAGCCCCCCAAGCGGGAGTTTTAACGAGGGAGATACGCAGTATTTT
many,TRBV30,TRBD1,TRBJ2-1,CAWDRVTYNEQFF,TGTGCCTGGGACAGGGTGACCTACAATGAGCAGTTCTTC
.,TRBV28,.,TRBJ2-7,CASSQGQPYEQYF,TGTGCCAGCAGTCAGGGGCAGCCCTACGAGCAGTACTTC
.,TRBV5-1,.,TRBJ1-6,CASSLLQGPNSPLHF,TGCGCCAGCAGCTTGCTTCAGGGACCCAATTCACCCCTCCACTTT
many,TRBV5-1,TRBD2,TRBJ2-1,CASSPGLAGHDEQFF,TGCGCCAGCAGCCCGGGACTAGCGGGACACGATGAGCAGTTCTTC
many,TRBV5-1,TRBD1,TRBJ1-5,CASSTGTGNQPQHF,TGCGCCAGCAGCACGGGGACAGGTAATCAGCCCCAGCATTTT
.,TRBV2,.,TRBJ1-1,CDRSEWLTANTEAFF,TGTGACAGAAGTGAATGGTTAACAGCGAACACTGAAGCTTTCTTT
many,TRBV10-3,TRBD2,TRBJ2-2,CAISEVVSGGPSGELFF,TGTGCCATCAGTGAGGTCGTTTCGGGAGGGCCCTCCGGGGAGCTGTTTTTT
.,TRBV7-6,.,TRBJ1-1,CASRSGTNTEAFF,TGTGCCAGCAGATCGGGAACGAACACTGAAGCTTTCTTT